This TCR beta chain was sequenced for a study of blood T cells in healthy people across ages. The second PCR ran roughly 6 to 12 cycles with a sample-barcoded 5' primer and J-beta primers. TCRdb re-called the 5' RACE reads with MiXCR, one entry per CDR3 protein. The table has 800,000 to 1,000,000 distinct CDR3 sequences, 48% seen once. The V gene end was trimmed by 1 base and the J gene end by 2 bases; junction bases not matched to a gene: 5. Germline loops: CDR1 LGHNA, CDR2 YNFKEQ. The CDR3 is made up of 16 amino acids. The receptor comes from a man younger than 40 in good health. The sequenced sample was blood. The rearrangement joins TRBV4-2 to TRBJ2-3, with 8 nucleotides matching TRBD2. The CDR3 region is CASSQVAAGVTDTQYF. In nucleotides, the CDR3 is TGTGCCAGCAGCCAAGTTGCAGCGGGGGTCACAGATACGCAGTATTTT.